The following is a T cell receptor beta chain sequence with its context. Per the authors' pipeline: Amplification of reference gene primers provided the estimated nucleated cell counts. Only in-frame clones appear in the TCRdb table, and some are missing; sequencing was by immunoSEQ multiplex PCR. That table furnishes V, J and clone size, whereas the DNA furnished D and trimming. The profile shows 300,000 to 400,000 clones, around nine tenths of them singletons. The sample belongs to a study of blood T cell repertoires in COVID-19. Study background: Samples of COVID-19 (acute and convalescent) were obtained from the United States, Italy and Spain. Sample material is recorded as cDNA or gDNA derived from T cells, B-cell-depleted T cells, or PBMCs.

CDR3 length: 20 amino acids. The germline V gene has CDR1 LGHDT and CDR2 YNNKEL (reference sequence). Trimming took 0 bases from V and 3 from J; bases not matched to a gene: 16. The chain links TRBV3-1 (or the pseudogene TRBV3-2) to TRBJ2-2, with TRBD1 matching over 7 bases. Sample: peripheral blood. This receptor was identified in a man aged 50 or older with active or convalescent COVID-19. The CDR3 sequence is CASSQDMRGSRGFDTGELFF. In DNA form, the CDR3 reads TGTGCCAGCAGCCAAGATATGAGGGGGAGCAGGGGGTTTGACACCGGGGAGCTGTTTTTT.